The present TCR beta chain was sequenced within a study of OX40 agonist ivuxolimab in advanced cancers. The V gene's germline CDR1 is SGHTA and CDR2 FQGNSA. The J segment lost 2 bases and the V segment lost 1 base, leaving 10 bases of the junction unmatched. The CDR3 contains 18 residues. This table comes from immunoSEQ multiplex PCR, and its TCRdb copy is limited to in-frame clones, with some not included. The data show about 70,000 clones, roughly 88% seen once. The sequences come from CD4+ or CD8+ T cells sorted from blood, collected in a trial of the OX40 agonist ivuxolimab. The TCR sequence derives from an adult with an advanced solid tumor such as melanoma, head and neck, liver or kidney cancer. This chain uses TRBV7-2 with TRBJ1-5; 8 positions match TRBD1. CDR3 loop: CASSLVGAGGAGNQPQHF. In DNA, the CDR3 is TGTGCCAGCAGCTTAGTCGGGGCAGGGGGCGCGGGCAATCAGCCCCAGCATTTT. Full variable domain (missing parts from reference TRBV7-2 and TRBJ1-5): GAGVSQSPSNKVTEKGKDVELRCDPISGHTALYWYRQSLGQGLEFLIYFQGNSAPDKSGLPSDRFSAERTGGSVSTLTIQRTQQEDSAVYLCASSLVGAGGAGNQPQHFGDGTRLSIL.